The 16 T cell receptor beta chains listed next were all sequenced from one sample in a study of T-cell reconstitution after alpha-beta-depleted transplantation in children. Researchers prepared the TCRbeta library using unique molecular identifiers, the study reports. Each CDR3 protein gets one entry after TCRdb re-called the PCR reads with MiXCR. The table has 180,000 or so distinct CDR3 sequences, roughly 6.3% seen once. The sample consisted of PBMCs, taken before TCRalphabeta/CD19-depleted stem cell transplant. The receptors were sampled from a girl under three years old with combined immunodeficiency, due to receive a stem cell transplant.

This clonotype was recorded at least ten times. V is TRBV21-1 and J is TRBJ2-2; the DNA was not used to check the table's D call, TRBD1. TRBV21-1 is labeled a pseudogene. The CDR3 totals 14 residues. CDR3 loop: CASSGQGVTGELFF. Written as DNA, the CDR3 is TGTGCCAGCAGCGGACAGGGGGTGACCGGGGAGCTGTTTTTT.

Ten or more counts support this clonotype. J is TRBJ1-5 and V is TRBV21-1. TRBV21-1 is given as a pseudogene. CDR3 length: 20 amino acids. The CDR3 loop is CASPFLRGPKPNWPNQPQHF. The DNA of the CDR3 is TGTGCCAGCCCATTCCTCAGGGGCCCTAAACCAAACTGGCCCAATCAGCCCCAGCATTTT.

Many counts were recorded for this clonotype. The V gene is TRBV7-2, the J gene TRBJ2-1; perhaps TRBD1 as D (5 bases). Trimming removed 0 bases at V and 9 bases at J, with 9 bases between. Germline CDR1 and CDR2: SGHTA and FQGNSA. The CDR3 length is 13 residues. CDR3 DNA sequence: TGTGCCAGCAGCTTAGCGATAGGGGTTGAGCAGTTCTTC. Protein: CASSLAIGVEQFF. Together with reference TRBV7-2 and TRBJ2-1, the CDR3 gives the full variable domain: GAGVSQSPSNKVTEKGKDVELRCDPISGHTALYWYRQSLGQGLEFLIYFQGNSAPDKSGLPSDRFSAERTGGSVSTLTIQRTQQEDSAVYLCASSLAIGVEQFFGPGTRLTVL.

This clonotype was recorded many times. The gene calls are TRBV7-6 and TRBJ2-1; D assignment may be TRBD1 or TRBD2 (5 bases each). The length of the CDR3 is 11 residues. The germline gives CDR1 SGHVS, CDR2 FNYEAQ. The V end lost 10 bases, the J end lost 9 bases, and 13 bases lay between the germline ends. The CDR3 is CAIQRGVEQFF. For the CDR3, the DNA is TGTGCCATCCAAAGAGGGGTTGAGCAGTTCTTC. Supplemented by reference TRBV7-6 and TRBJ2-1, the full variable domain reads GAGVSQSPRYKVTKRGQDVALRCDPISGHVSLYWYRQALGQGPEFLTYFNYEAQQDKSGLPNDRFSAERPEGSISTLTIQRTEQRDSAMYRCAIQRGVEQFFGPGTRLTVL.

This clonotype was detected many times. The V gene is TRBV12-3 or TRBV12-4, the J gene TRBJ2-7; possibly TRBD1 for D (5 bases). Trimming removed 5 bases at V and 4 bases at J, with 9 bases between. The CDR3 is made up of 12 amino acids. The DNA for the CDR3 is TGTGCCAGCAGTGTCCACAGGTACGAGCAGTACTTC. Amino acid sequence: CASSVHRYEQYF.

This clonotype was observed at least ten times. This chain links TRBV7-2 with TRBJ2-3; D may correspond to TRBD1 or TRBD2 (5 bases each). Germline V lookup: CDR1 SGHTA, CDR2 FQGNSA. This CDR3 region has 17 residues. Trimming pared 0 bases from V and 2 bases from J, leaving 15 bases between. The DNA of the CDR3 is TGTGCCAGCAGCTTAGCACCCGGGGCCCCACTCACAGATACGCAGTATTTT. Its protein product is CASSLAPGAPLTDTQYF. The full variable domain, with the rest looked up from reference TRBV7-2 and TRBJ2-3, is GAGVSQSPSNKVTEKGKDVELRCDPISGHTALYWYRQSLGQGLEFLIYFQGNSAPDKSGLPSDRFSAERTGGSVSTLTIQRTQQEDSAVYLCASSLAPGAPLTDTQYFGPGTRLTVL.

In its sample, this clonotype was seen a few times. The chain employs TRBV5-1 and TRBJ2-5; D not certain. Germline lookup yields CDR1 SGHRS and CDR2 YFSETQ. V gave up 3 bases and J gave up 5 bases, with 11 bases separating them. The CDR3 length is 13 residues. In DNA form, the CDR3 reads TGCGCCAGCAGCTCGGCCTTGTGGGAGACCCAGTACTTC. This gives the protein CASSSALWETQYF.

Ten or more counts support this clonotype. The rearrangement links TRBV20-1 to TRBJ2-7; 8 bases agree with TRBD1. The CDR3 covers 20 residues. The germline V gene encodes CDR1 DFQATT and CDR2 SNEGSKA (reference sequence). The V segment lost 0 bases and the J segment 3 bases; nucleotides outside the gene matches: 22. CDR3 in amino acids: CSARDVLRTGWSSGFYEQYF. In DNA form, the CDR3 reads TGCAGTGCTAGAGATGTTTTGCGGACAGGGTGGTCGTCCGGGTTCTACGAGCAGTACTTC.

This clonotype was counted ten times or more. The chain has TRBV29-1 and TRBJ1-1, with D uncertain. Per the germline V gene, CDR1 is SQVTM and CDR2 is ANQGSEA. This CDR3 is built from 12 residues. V lost 5 bases and J lost 2, with 9 bases in between. CDR3 sequence (DNA): TGCAGCGTTTCAACCGGAAACACTGAAGCTTTCTTT. This sequence encodes CSVSTGNTEAFF.

This clonotype has at least ten counts. The gene calls are TRBV7-2 and TRBJ1-5; no firm D call. This CDR3 has 14 residues. Looked up from germline, CDR1 is SGHTA and CDR2 is FQGNSA. V dropped 0 bases and J dropped 6 bases, with 9 bases sitting between them. CDR3 DNA sequence: TGTGCCAGCAGCTTAGCCCGGGTGGCTCAGCCCCAGCATTTT. It translates to CASSLARVAQPQHF.

This clonotype was counted many times. V and J are TRBV29-1 and TRBJ2-7, with a tentative D call TRBD1 (6 bases). The CDR3 contains 13 residues. Germline CDR1 reads SQVTM; CDR2 reads ANQGSEA. Trimming removed 5 bases from V and 1 base from J, with 12 bases in between. CDR3 nucleotide sequence: TGCAGCGTTAGTGCAGGGGAGTCCTACGAGCAGTACTTC. Encoded protein: CSVSAGESYEQYF.

This clonotype was picked up many times. This chain joins TRBV29-1 and TRBJ2-7; no reliable D call. Germline loops: CDR1 SQVTM, CDR2 ANQGSEA. V was clipped by 3 bases and J by 5 bases, with 20 bases between them. This CDR3 comprises 15 residues. In DNA, the CDR3 is TGCAGCGTTGAGTGGGCCTGGGGTAGCCACCACGAGCAGTACTTC. The encoded protein is CSVEWAWGSHHEQYF.

CDR3 nucleotide sequence: TGTGCCAGTAGTATTCTCTCGACTAGCGTAAACAATGAGCAGTTCTTC. Its protein product is CASSILSTSVNNEQFF. The rearrangement links TRBV19 to TRBJ2-1, with 8 bases fitting TRBD2. CDR3 length equals 16 residues. The ends lost 3 bases at V and 5 bases at J; junction bases unmatched: 9. Germline lookup yields CDR1 LNHDA and CDR2 SQIVND (reference sequence).

The sample holds many counts of this clonotype. The V call is TRBV20-1, the J call TRBJ2-1, with a possible D match to TRBD2 (6 bases). The CDR3 has 15 residues. Germline values: CDR1 DFQATT, CDR2 SNEGSKA (reference sequence). The ends were cut back, 7 bases at V and 0 bases at J, with 16 bases in the middle. The CDR3 nucleotides are TGCAGTGTCCTCCCCCCCGGGGGCTCCTACAATGAGCAGTTCTTC. This gives the protein CSVLPPGGSYNEQFF.

This clonotype was seen many times. The V call is TRBV29-1, the J call TRBJ2-3; 13 nucleotides align to TRBD2. Germline CDR1 is SQVTM and CDR2 is ANQGSEA. V lost 6 bases and J lost 6; bases outside the gene matches: 3. The CDR3 is 13 residues long. DNA for the CDR3: TGCAGCGTCCGACTAGCGGGGGGTGATACGCAGTATTTT. Translated, it gives CSVRLAGGDTQYF.

This rearrangement joins TRBV20-1 to TRBJ2-4, with D possibly being TRBD1 (6 bases). Looked up from germline, CDR1 is DFQATT and CDR2 is SNEGSKA (reference sequence). V dropped 3 bases and J dropped 6 bases, with 18 bases sitting between them. The CDR3 has 15 residues. CDR3 sequence (DNA): TGCAGTGCTAGGCCGGGACACCTTGACTCAAACATTCAGTACTTC. This encodes CSARPGHLDSNIQYF.